A selection of T cell receptor beta chains follows, all from one sample in a study of cytomegalovirus exposure and HLA in healthy donors. Here immunoSEQ multiplex PCR was the method, and the copy in TCRdb shows in-frame clones only, minus some. This sample has about 250,000 clones, with 85% to 90% found just once. Sequencing was carried out using PBMCs. These receptors originate from a man younger than 35 in good health and CMV-seronegative. CDR3s include the opening cysteine and the closing phenylalanine or tryptophan. D genes are given only for firm matches. Only part of the rows carry a size: once, few, many, or a class if the clone is expanded.

TRBJ2-7	TRBD2	TRBV27	NA	TGTGCCAGCAGCCGATTAACTAGCGGGAGGGCGTACGAGCAGTACTTC	CASSRLTSGRAYEQYF
TRBJ2-5	NA	TRBV28	NA	TGTGCCAGCAGTTCCCCCTTCTCGGGAGAGACCCAGTACTTC	CASSSPFSGETQYF
TRBJ1-5	NA	TRBV15	once	TGTGCCACCAGCAGTCCGAATCAGCCCCAGCATTTT	CATSSPNQPQHF
TRBJ2-3	TRBD2	TRBV19	few	TGTGCCAGCGGGGACACCCGGACTAGCGGGAGTGGCACAGATACGCAGTATTTT	CASGDTRTSGSGTDTQYF
TRBJ2-5	NA	TRBV18	NA	TGTGCCAGCTCACCACAGGACAGAGAAGAGACCCAGTACTTC	CASSPQDREETQYF
TRBJ2-7	NA	TRBV21-1	NA	TGTGCCGCAGCAACAGAGTACTACGAGCAGTACTTC	CAAATEYYEQYF
TRBJ2-5	TRBD2	TRBV6-4	NA	TGTGCCAGCAGTGGAGGACTAGCGGGCTTGGAGGGGAGAGAGACCCAGTACTTC	CASSGGLAGLEGRETQYF
TRBJ1-6	NA	TRBV30	NA	TGTGCCTGGAATCCTGCAGCGCTGAGCTCCTATAATTCACCCCTCCACTTT	CAWNPAALSSYNSPLHF
TRBJ2-1	TRBD2	TRBV25-1	NA	TGTGCCAGCAGTGATGTTCTAGCGGGGGATGAGCAGTTCTTC	CASSDVLAGDEQFF
TRBJ2-4	NA	TRBV7-3	once	TGTGCCAGCAGCTTAAATCAGGGGAACATTCAGTACTTC	CASSLNQGNIQYF
TRBJ1-2	TRBD1	TRBV28	NA	TGTGCCAGCGGAAAACAGGGGATCTATGGCTACACCTTC	CASGKQGIYGYTF
TRBJ2-1	NA	TRBV7-2	NA	TGTGCCAGCAGCCCCGGAGGGGCGGGGATCTCCTACAATGAGCAGTTCTTC	CASSPGGAGISYNEQFF
TRBJ2-6	NA	TRBV4-3	NA	TGCGCCAGCAGCCAAGAGGCAGTCTCTGGGGCCAACGTCCTGACTTTC	CASSQEAVSGANVLTF
TRBJ2-4	NA	TRBV11-2	NA	TGTGCCAGCAGCTTCGATCCTTTGGGGGCGGAGTACTTC	CASSFDPLGAEYF
TRBJ2-7	TRBD2	TRBV4-1	NA	TGCGCCAGCAGCCAAGCGGCCACTAGCGGAGTGTACGAGCAGTACTTC	CASSQAATSGVYEQYF
TRBJ1-5	NA	TRBV7-8	NA	TGTGCCAGCAGCTTAGAAGCTAACAATCAGCCCCAGCATTTT	CASSLEANNQPQHF
TRBJ1-1	NA	TRBV5-4	NA	TGTGCCAGCAGAGTTGGGCAGGGAAGAATGAACACTGAAGCTTTCTTT	CASRVGQGRMNTEAFF
TRBJ2-3	NA	TRBV18	NA	TGTGCCAGCTCACTGGCCGGGAGTGGCACAGATACGCAGTATTTT	CASSLAGSGTDTQYF
TRBJ2-1	TRBD2	TRBV15	NA	TGTGCCACCAGCAGAGAAGGCCGGGGGGGCTACAATGAGCAGTTCTTC	CATSREGRGGYNEQFF
TRBJ2-1	TRBD2	TRBV5-4	NA	TGTGCCAGCAGCCTCACCCGTCTAGGTGGCGGGAGTCCTTTAGACGAGCAGTTCTTC	CASSLTRLGGGSPLDEQFF
TRBJ2-5	TRBD2	TRBV6-1	NA	TGTGCCAGCAGTGTTCTAGGGCGAGCGGGGGGGATAAAGACCCAGTACTTC	CASSVLGRAGGIKTQYF
TRBJ2-1	NA	TRBV5-6	NA	TGTGCCAGCAGCCCGGGGACTGCGGCGGGTTTGAGTGAGCAGTTCTTC	CASSPGTAAGLSEQFF
TRBJ1-4	TRBD1	TRBV7-9	few	TGTGCCAGCAGCCGTCCAGGGACAGGGAGTGAAAAACTGTTTTTT	CASSRPGTGSEKLFF
TRBJ2-3	NA	TRBV10-1	NA	TGCGCCAGCAGTGAGTCGACAGAATCTTGGGCTAAGCAGTATTTT	CASSESTESWAKQYF
TRBJ1-1	NA	TRBV7-6	NA	TGTGCCAGCAGCTTAGAACGGTTGAACACTGAAGCTTTCTTT	CASSLERLNTEAFF
TRBJ2-5	TRBD2	TRBV7-2	NA	TGTGCCAGCAGCTTCCAACTAGCGGGGGGTTGGGAGACCCAGTACTTC	CASSFQLAGGWETQYF
TRBJ1-2	TRBD1	TRBV6-5	few	TGTGCCAGCAGCCGGGGACAGAACTATGGCTACACCTTC	CASSRGQNYGYTF
TRBJ2-7	NA	TRBV28	NA	TGTGCCAGCAGTTCAACAGGGGAGGCGTACGAGCAGTACTTC	CASSSTGEAYEQYF
TRBJ2-5	NA	TRBV7-9	NA	TGTGCCAGCAGCCACCTTAGTCTGGGCGACAGGAAGGGAGAGACCCAGTACTTC	CASSHLSLGDRKGETQYF
TRBJ2-1	TRBD1	TRBV13	NA	TGTGCCAGCAGCTTTACAGGGGCAGGTGCGCCTGAGCAGTTCTTC	CASSFTGAGAPEQFF
TRBJ1-5	NA	TRBV2	once	TGTGCCAGCGGCGCAGCGGAAAATCAGCCCCAGCATTTT	CASGAAENQPQHF
TRBJ2-5	TRBD1	TRBV10-3	few	TGTGCCATCAAGGGACAGGGGGTGACCCAGTACTTC	CAIKGQGVTQYF
TRBJ2-1	TRBD2	TRBV18	NA	TGTGCCAGCTCACCTCCCCCCCAGCGGGGATACAATGAGCAGTTCTTC	CASSPPPQRGYNEQFF
TRBJ2-7	NA	TRBV28	few	TGTGCCAGCAGTATAGCCGGGACACCCTCCTACGAGCAGTACTTC	CASSIAGTPSYEQYF
TRBJ1-5	NA	TRBV27	NA	TGTGCCAGCAGTGGACAGAATCAGCCCCAGCATTTT	CASSGQNQPQHF
TRBJ1-2	NA	TRBV10-2	NA	TGCGCCGCGAACCCCGGGGTTAACTATGGCTACACCTTC	CAANPGVNYGYTF
TRBJ2-7	TRBD1	TRBV5-4	NA	TGTGCCAGCAGGGGGGGATCGGACAGGGCTTCCGAGCAGTACTTC	CASRGGSDRASEQYF
TRBJ1-5	TRBD1	TRBV6-1	NA	TGTGCCAGCAAGCCTGCGGGACAGACCAATCAGCCCCAGCATTTT	CASKPAGQTNQPQHF
TRBJ2-7	NA	TRBV4-3	NA	TGCGCCAGCAGCCTTGGGGGGGCTCGAGAGCAGTACTTC	CASSLGGAREQYF
TRBJ2-7	NA	TRBV5-6	NA	TGTGCCAGCAGCACAGGGACGTTTACCTCTTCCCCTCTCGAGCAGTACTTC	CASSTGTFTSSPLEQYF
TRBJ1-5	NA	TRBV15	NA	TGTGCCACCAGCAGAGGGGAGGCAGGGCCATATCAACAGCCCCAGCATTTT	CATSRGEAGPYQQPQHF
TRBJ2-2	NA	TRBV7-2	NA	TGTGCCAGCAGCTTAGGGTCGAGGGCGGAGGTGAATACCGGGGAGCTGTTTTTT	CASSLGSRAEVNTGELFF
TRBJ2-7	TRBD2	TRBV7-2	NA	TGTGCCAGCAGCTTATCTACTAGCGGTGGCGAGCAGTACTTC	CASSLSTSGGEQYF
TRBJ2-7	NA	TRBV7-9	few	TGTGCCAGCAGCGTGAAGGGGTTGGGCGAGCAGTACTTC	CASSVKGLGEQYF
TRBJ1-6	TRBD1	TRBV27	NA	TGTGCCAGCAGTGCGTACAGGGGCAATTCACCCCTCCACTTT	CASSAYRGNSPLHF
TRBJ2-7	TRBD1	TRBV6-1	NA	TGTGCCAGCAGTGAAGCGGGGGACAGGGGCAGCTACGAGCAGTACTTC	CASSEAGDRGSYEQYF
TRBJ1-4	TRBD1	TRBV7-2	NA	TGTGCCAGCAGTTGGGACAGGTGGCAGGAAAAACTGTTTTTT	CASSWDRWQEKLFF
TRBJ2-7	NA	TRBV4-1	once	TGCGCCAGCAGCCAGGCTCCCCAATACGAGCAGTACTTC	CASSQAPQYEQYF
TRBJ2-5	NA	TRBV6-6	NA	TGTGCCAGCGCCCAGGGAGAGACCCAGTACTTC	CASAQGETQYF
TRBJ1-1	NA	TRBV7-9	NA	TGTGCCAGCAGCCCTAGTAGGGGCGTCGGCACTGAAGCTTTCTTT	CASSPSRGVGTEAFF